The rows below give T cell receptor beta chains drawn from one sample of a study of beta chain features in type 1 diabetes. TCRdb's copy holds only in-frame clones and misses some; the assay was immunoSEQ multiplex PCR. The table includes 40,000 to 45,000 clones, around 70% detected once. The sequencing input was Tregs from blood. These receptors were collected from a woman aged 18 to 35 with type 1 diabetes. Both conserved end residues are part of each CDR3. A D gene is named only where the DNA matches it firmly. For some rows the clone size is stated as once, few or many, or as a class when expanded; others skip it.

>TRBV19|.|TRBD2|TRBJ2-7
TGTGCCAGTAGCGATAGCGGGAGGGCCGGGAGCTCCTACGAGCAGTACTTC
CASSDSGRAGSSYEQYF
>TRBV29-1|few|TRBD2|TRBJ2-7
TGCAGCGTTGAAGCTAGCGGAGCCTACGAGCAGTACTTC
CSVEASGAYEQYF
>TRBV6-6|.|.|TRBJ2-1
TGTGCCAGCAGGGACTACAGCTACAATGAGCAGTTCTTC
CASRDYSYNEQFF
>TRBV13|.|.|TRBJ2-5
TGTGCCAGCAGCCCCCAGGGGCCCCAAGAGACCCAGTACTTC
CASSPQGPQETQYF
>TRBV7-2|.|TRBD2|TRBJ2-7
TGTGCCAGCAGCTTAGTGCTAGCGGGAGGCTACGAGCAGTACTTC
CASSLVLAGGYEQYF
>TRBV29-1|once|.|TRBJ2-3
TGCAGCGTCCGGACAGTCAATACGCAGTATTTT
CSVRTVNTQYF
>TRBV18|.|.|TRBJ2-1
TGTGCCAGCTCACCATCAGGCACTGTATACAATGAGCAGTTCTTC
CASSPSGTVYNEQFF
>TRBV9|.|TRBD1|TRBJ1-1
TGTGCCAGCAGCTTCAGGGAAGGGGGCGGTAGGACTGAAGCTTTCTTT
CASSFREGGGRTEAFF
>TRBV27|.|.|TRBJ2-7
TGTGCCAGCAAGGATTTGACAGCCTCCTACGAGCAGTACTTC
CASKDLTASYEQYF
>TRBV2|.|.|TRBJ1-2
TGTGCCAGCAAGGCAGGGGAACTGGATGGCTACACCTTC
CASKAGELDGYTF
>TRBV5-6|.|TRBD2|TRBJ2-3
TGTGCCAGCAGCCCTGGACTAGCGGGGGTATGGGGCACAGATACGCAGTATTTT
CASSPGLAGVWGTDTQYF
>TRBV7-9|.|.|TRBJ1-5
TGTGCCAGCAGCCCCCCGGGGAACAGCAATCAGCCCCAGCATTTT
CASSPPGNSNQPQHF